These T cell receptor beta chains were read from a single sample in a study of control samples from healthy donors and cancer patients. Assay used: immunoSEQ multiplex PCR; TCRdb lists only in-frame clones, some missing. The sample shows tens of thousands of clones, 88% of them seen only once. The specimen sequenced was blood. All receptors come from a woman between 50 and 59 years old in good health. CDR3s include the opening cysteine and the closing phenylalanine or tryptophan. The D gene is left open where the match is weak. Clone size is stated in some rows and not others, as once, few, many or a class when expanded.

J: TRBJ2-3; D: NA; size: NA; V: TRBV24-1; CDR3: CATSDPQPDTQYF; DNA: TGTGCCACCAGTGACCCACAGCCAGATACGCAGTATTTT
J: TRBJ1-4; D: NA; size: NA; V: TRBV3-1/TRBV3-2; CDR3: CASSASWNNEKLFF; DNA: TGTGCCAGCAGTGCCTCATGGAATAATGAAAAACTGTTTTTT
J: TRBJ1-2; D: NA; size: NA; V: TRBV29-1; CDR3: CSVESPGLYGYTF; DNA: TGCAGCGTTGAATCCCCCGGCCTGTACGGCTACACCTTC
J: TRBJ1-5; D: NA; size: once; V: TRBV28; CDR3: CASERGIGFQPQHF; DNA: TGTGCCAGCGAAAGGGGGATCGGGTTTCAGCCCCAGCATTTT
J: TRBJ2-7; D: NA; size: once; V: TRBV5-8; CDR3: CASSFGWGRQEGEQYF; DNA: TGTGCCAGCAGCTTCGGCTGGGGCAGGCAAGAGGGGGAGCAGTACTTC
J: TRBJ2-3; D: NA; size: once; V: TRBV7-2; CDR3: CASRTVMADYSDTQYF; DNA: TGTGCCAGCAGAACCGTGATGGCGGATTATTCCGATACGCAGTATTTT
J: TRBJ2-7; D: NA; size: NA; V: TRBV6-5; CDR3: CASSYSRERVSEQYF; DNA: TGTGCCAGCAGTTACTCTAGGGAACGCGTCAGCGAGCAGTACTTC
J: TRBJ2-7; D: NA; size: many; V: TRBV7-9; CDR3: CASSLAGVLSYEQYF; DNA: TGTGCCAGCAGCTTAGCCGGGGTTCTCTCCTACGAGCAGTACTTC
J: TRBJ1-6; D: TRBD1; size: once; V: TRBV4-1; CDR3: CASSQGGGQVTSPLHF; DNA: TGCGCCAGCAGCCAAGGAGGGGGACAGGTTACTTCACCCCTCCACTTT
J: TRBJ2-7; D: NA; size: NA; V: TRBV24-1; CDR3: CATSDGYEQYF; DNA: TGTGCCACCAGTGATGGCTACGAGCAGTACTTC
J: TRBJ2-5; D: TRBD2; size: NA; V: TRBV27; CDR3: CASSFGAGGQETQYF; DNA: TGTGCCAGCAGTTTCGGAGCGGGGGGGCAAGAGACCCAGTACTTC
J: TRBJ1-5; D: TRBD1; size: NA; V: TRBV14; CDR3: CASSQGQGGQPQHF; DNA: TGTGCCAGCAGCCAGGGACAGGGAGGTCAGCCCCAGCATTTT
J: TRBJ2-3; D: NA; size: NA; V: TRBV5-1; CDR3: CASSLALGFTDTQYF; DNA: TGCGCCAGCAGCTTGGCCTTGGGATTCACAGATACGCAGTATTTT
J: TRBJ2-2; D: NA; size: NA; V: TRBV6-5; CDR3: CASSFSGTWNTGELFF; DNA: TGTGCCAGCAGTTTCTCGGGTACATGGAACACCGGGGAGCTGTTTTTT
J: TRBJ2-2; D: NA; size: few; V: TRBV3-1/TRBV3-2; CDR3: CASSQDWRNTGELFF; DNA: TGTGCCAGCAGCCAAGATTGGCGGAACACCGGGGAGCTGTTTTTT
J: TRBJ1-2; D: NA; size: NA; V: TRBV2; CDR3: CASIDHRGNVIDGYTF; DNA: TGTGCCAGCATAGATCATAGGGGGAACGTGATTGACGGCTACACCTTC
J: TRBJ1-2; D: NA; size: NA; V: TRBV6-6; CDR3: CASSLGQTGYTF; DNA: TGTGCCAGCAGCCTAGGACAGACGGGCTACACCTTC
J: TRBJ2-1; D: NA; size: NA; V: TRBV5-1; CDR3: CASSSDSFNEQFF; DNA: TGCGCCAGCAGCTCAGATTCTTTCAATGAGCAGTTCTTC
J: TRBJ1-1; D: NA; size: NA; V: TRBV11-2; CDR3: CASSLMGGAENTEAFF; DNA: TGTGCCAGCAGCTTAATGGGGGGGGCAGAGAACACTGAAGCTTTCTTT
J: TRBJ1-5; D: TRBD1; size: NA; V: TRBV15; CDR3: CATTATPGQGYEPQHF; DNA: TGTGCCACCACCGCCACCCCGGGACAGGGGTATGAGCCCCAGCATTTT
J: TRBJ2-1; D: NA; size: NA; V: TRBV19; CDR3: CASSPHTGYNEQFF; DNA: TGTGCCAGTAGCCCCCACACAGGATACAATGAGCAGTTCTTC
J: TRBJ2-7; D: TRBD1; size: NA; V: TRBV23-1; CDR3: CASKVEAGTGYYEQYF; DNA: TGCGCCAGCAAAGTGGAGGCGGGGACAGGCTACTACGAGCAGTACTTC
J: TRBJ2-1; D: TRBD1; size: NA; V: TRBV19; CDR3: CASRTLTGDHYNEQFF; DNA: TGTGCCAGTAGGACTTTGACAGGGGACCATTACAATGAGCAGTTCTTC
J: TRBJ2-7; D: TRBD2; size: NA; V: TRBV18; CDR3: CASSPTSGGRGDEQYF; DNA: TGTGCCAGCTCACCGACTAGCGGGGGCCGGGGGGACGAGCAGTACTTC
J: TRBJ1-5; D: NA; size: once; V: TRBV15; CDR3: CATSRDRDHYNQPQHF; DNA: TGTGCCACCAGCAGAGATCGGGACCACTACAATCAGCCCCAGCATTTT